One and the same sample provided the 23 T cell receptor beta chains below, sequenced in a study of cytomegalovirus exposure and HLA in healthy donors. Amplification used 60 Vbeta primers and 13 Jbeta primers. Only in-frame clones appear in the TCRdb table, and some are missing; sequencing was by immunoSEQ multiplex PCR. Here the sample spans some 250,000 clones, around 80% being singletons. Material for sequencing was PBMCs. The receptors were gathered from a woman aged 40 to 50 in good health and CMV-seropositive.

The CDR3 is CASRYDRGANSPLHF. For the CDR3, the DNA is TGTGCCAGCAGATACGACAGGGGTGCTAATTCACCCCTCCACTTT. The chain links TRBV11-1 to TRBJ1-6, with 8 bases identical to TRBD1. Germline CDR1 reads SGHAT; CDR2 reads FQDESV (reference sequence). The CDR3 covers 15 residues. V was clipped by 6 bases and J by 6 bases; unmatched bases: 7. Looking up the rest from reference TRBV11-1 and TRBJ1-6 gives the full variable domain: EAEVAQSPRYKITEKSQAVAFWCDPISGHATLYWYRQILGQGPELLVQFQDESVVDDSQLPKDRFSAERLKGVDSTLKIQPAELGDSAMYLCASRYDRGANSPLHFGNGTRLTVT.

The rearrangement uses TRBV19 and TRBJ2-2, with TRBD2 matching over 7 bases. The CDR3 has 15 amino acids. V lost 5 bases and J lost 7; bases outside the gene matches: 10. Germline loops: CDR1 LNHDA, CDR2 SQIVND (reference sequence). CDR3 loop: CASSRREGQGGELFF. The DNA of the CDR3 is TGTGCCAGTAGTCGGAGGGAGGGCCAGGGCGGGGAGCTGTTTTTT.

The V and J genes are TRBV15 and TRBJ2-5; possibly TRBD1 for D (6 bases). Germline values: CDR1 LNHNV, CDR2 YYDKDF (reference sequence). The ends were cut back, 3 bases at V and 2 bases at J, with 7 bases in the middle. This CDR3 contains 13 residues. The CDR3 region is CATSRDRQETQYF. DNA of the CDR3: TGTGCCACCAGCAGGGACAGACAAGAGACCCAGTACTTC.

V is TRBV13 and J is TRBJ1-5; maybe TRBD1 (5 bases). Germline CDR1 and CDR2: PRHDT and FYEKMQ (reference sequence). Trimming removed 3 bases at V and 3 bases at J, with 9 bases between. This CDR3 region has 14 residues. Here the CDR3 reads CASSFGGNNQPQHF. The CDR3, as DNA: TGTGCCAGCAGCTTTGGGGGGAACAATCAGCCCCAGCATTTT.

The chain recombines TRBV27 with TRBJ1-6; D is undetermined. CDR3 size: 12 residues. The ends were cut back, 6 bases at V and 10 bases at J, with 10 bases in the middle. The germline V gene encodes CDR1 MNHEY and CDR2 SMNVEV (reference sequence). CDR3 residues: CASRVRYSPLHF. DNA of the CDR3: TGTGCCAGCAGGGTCCGGTACTCACCCCTCCACTTT.

About this clone: The same CDR3 can be traced to other DNA sequences in this sample. The chain carries TRBV7-2 and TRBJ1-1; TRBD1 agrees at 8 bases. The V segment lost 5 bases and the J segment 3 bases; nucleotides outside the gene matches: 5. This CDR3 comprises 14 residues. Germline values: CDR1 SGHTA, CDR2 FQGNSA. The CDR3 sequence is CASSPQTGDTEAFF. In DNA, the CDR3 is TGTGCCAGCAGCCCGCAGACAGGGGACACTGAAGCTTTCTTT.

This clone appeared a few times. V is TRBV5-6 and J is TRBJ1-1, with TRBD1 matching 8 bases. CDR3 length: 13 residues. J lost 11 bases, V lost 3 bases, and 9 bases had no gene match. Germline lookup yields CDR1 SGHDT and CDR2 YYEEEE. In DNA form, the CDR3 reads TGTGCCAGCAGCTCCGGGACAGGTGGTTGGGCTTTCTTT. Amino acid sequence: CASSSGTGGWAFF.

J is TRBJ2-5 and V is TRBV9; 8 bases align to TRBD2. This CDR3 comprises 16 residues. V trimming: 0 bases; J trimming: 4 bases; junction bases outside the gene matches: 8. Germline-derived CDR1 and CDR2 are SGDLS and YYNGEE. This chain's CDR3 is CASSVGFGGAPETQYF. The CDR3 DNA is TGTGCCAGCAGCGTAGGCTTCGGGGGGGCCCCAGAGACCCAGTACTTC.

This chain connects TRBV9 to TRBJ2-2; TRBD2 agrees at 8 bases. The CDR3 is 15 amino acids. Germline loops: CDR1 SGDLS, CDR2 YYNGEE. V lost 2 bases to trimming and J lost 7 bases; unmatched junction nucleotides: 7. The CDR3 nucleotides read TGTGCCAGCAGCGTCACGGGGGGGCATAGCGGGGAGCTGTTTTTT. It specifies CASSVTGGHSGELFF. Complete variable domain (other parts from reference TRBV9 and TRBJ2-2): DSGVTQTPKHLITATGQRVTLRCSPRSGDLSVYWYQQSLDQGLQFLIQYYNGEERAKGNILERFSAQQFPDLHSELNLSSLELGDSALYFCASSVTGGHSGELFFGEGSRLTVL.

The rearrangement uses TRBV7-9 and TRBJ2-7, with 15 bases identical to TRBD2. The germline CDR1 and CDR2 sequences are SEHNR and FQNEAQ (reference sequence). J lost 7 bases, V lost 2 bases, and 6 bases had no gene match. The CDR3 sequence is 16 residues long. CDR3 in amino acids: CASSLTLGLAGGEQYF. CDR3 in DNA: TGTGCCAGCAGCTTAACCCTCGGACTAGCGGGGGGGGAGCAGTACTTC. Drawing the rest from reference TRBV7-9 and TRBJ2-7, the complete variable domain is DTGVSQNPRHKITKRGQNVTFRCDPISEHNRLYWYRQTLGQGPEFLTYFQNEAQLEKSRLLSDRFSAERPKGSFSTLEIQRTEQGDSAMYLCASSLTLGLAGGEQYFGPGTRLTVT.

J is TRBJ1-1 and V is TRBV6-1, with 8 bases matching TRBD1. Germline-derived CDR1 and CDR2 are MNHNS and SASEGT. There are 13 residues in the CDR3. Trimming cost V 9 bases and J 4 bases; bases outside gene matches: 7. CDR3 loop: CASRQGLGTEAFF. The CDR3 bases are TGTGCCAGTCGACAGGGGTTGGGCACTGAAGCTTTCTTT.

The chain recombines TRBV10-3 with TRBJ2-3; D call uncertain. The germline CDR1 and CDR2 sequences are ENHRY and SYGVKD. V lost 0 bases and J lost 4, with 5 bases in between. CDR3 length equals 13 residues. CDR3 in amino acids: CAISESGADTQYF. The CDR3 DNA is TGTGCCATCAGTGAGTCAGGAGCAGATACGCAGTATTTT.

V usage is TRBV7-3 and J usage is TRBJ2-1; 10 bases agree with TRBD2. Per the germline V gene, CDR1 is SGHTA and CDR2 is FQGTGA. The CDR3 is made up of 13 amino acids. The trim removed 5 bases at V and 10 bases at J, leaving 5 bases unmatched. This chain's CDR3 is CASSVASGSEQFF. In DNA, the CDR3 is TGTGCCAGCAGCGTAGCTAGCGGGAGCGAGCAGTTCTTC.

This clone was seen a handful of times. The rearrangement links TRBV2 to TRBJ1-4; 8 bases are a match to TRBD1. Trimming cost V 8 bases and J 3 bases; bases outside gene matches: 11. The CDR3 extends over 16 amino acids. CDR1 is SNHLY, CDR2 FYNNEI, per germline. Written as DNA, the CDR3 is TGTGCCAGCGGTCGATGGACAGGGTCCTCTAATGAAAAACTGTTTTTT. Amino acid sequence: CASGRWTGSSNEKLFF.

This chain connects TRBV19 to TRBJ1-2; TRBD1 aligns across 7 bases. This CDR3 has 13 amino acids. Germline CDR1 and CDR2: LNHDA and SQIVND (reference sequence). V lost 6 bases, J lost 8 bases, and 9 bases stayed unmatched. CDR3 nucleotide sequence: TGTGCCAGTAGAAGGGGGCGCGGATCAGGCTACACCTTC. Its translation: CASRRGRGSGYTF.

The J gene is TRBJ2-3, the V gene TRBV6-5; 7 bases fit TRBD1. This CDR3 has 15 residues. Trimming took 2 bases from V and 5 from J; bases not matched to a gene: 7. Germline V gene lookup returns CDR1 MNHEY and CDR2 SVGAGI. CDR3 region: CASSYDTGVGDTQYF. Written as DNA, the CDR3 is TGTGCCAGCAGTTACGATACAGGGGTGGGAGATACGCAGTATTTT.

The genes are TRBV19 and TRBJ2-2; 15 positions match TRBD2. Germline CDR1 LNHDA, CDR2 SQIVND (reference sequence). V was pared by 10 bases and J by 5 bases, with 5 bases of the junction left unmatched. The CDR3 spans 15 residues. CDR3 amino acids: CATTGLAGGTGELFF. The CDR3 DNA sequence: TGTGCCACCACAGGACTAGCGGGGGGGACCGGGGAGCTGTTTTTT.

This chain connects TRBV4-2 to TRBJ1-1, with D tentatively TRBD1 (6 bases). CDR3 size: 13 residues. V lost 6 bases and J lost 3, with 11 bases in between. Looked up from germline, CDR1 is LGHNA and CDR2 is YNFKEQ. CDR3 sequence: CASRAQGYTEAFF. The CDR3 coding sequence is TGTGCCAGCAGAGCACAGGGATACACTGAAGCTTTCTTT.

The rearrangement links TRBV7-2 to TRBJ2-1, with 10 bases identical to TRBD2. CDR3 length equals 15 residues. The germline V gene has CDR1 SGHTA and CDR2 FQGNSA. V was pared by 6 bases and J by 2 bases, with 4 bases of the junction left unmatched. The CDR3 is CASRQAGGPYNEQFF. The CDR3 coding sequence is TGTGCCAGCAGGCAAGCGGGAGGGCCCTACAATGAGCAGTTCTTC.

DNA of the CDR3: TGTGCCAGCAGCTTGATCAGTCACTCTGGAAACACCATATATTTT. Translating gives CASSLISHSGNTIYF. The chain uses TRBV5-4 and TRBJ1-3; D call uncertain. The germline V gene encodes CDR1 SGHNT and CDR2 YYREEE (reference sequence). This CDR3 spans 15 amino acids. The ends were cut back, 1 base at V and 0 bases at J, with 8 bases in the middle.

The CDR3 bases are TGTGCCAGTAGTCAACAGGGGGCAGGGTACACTGAAGCTTTCTTT. Its protein is CASSQQGAGYTEAFF. The chain is built from TRBV19 and TRBJ1-1, with 9 bases lining up with TRBD1. From germline, CDR1 is LNHDA and CDR2 SQIVND (reference sequence). The CDR3 extends over 15 amino acids. V dropped 5 bases and J dropped 3; count of bases not matched to a gene: 7.

V usage is TRBV2 and J usage is TRBJ1-1; D ambiguous. The V end lost 6 bases, the J end lost 1 base, and 12 bases lay between the germline ends. From germline, CDR1 is SNHLY and CDR2 FYNNEI. The CDR3 length is 14 residues. The CDR3 reads CASRLLTGNTEAFF. DNA for the CDR3: TGTGCCAGCAGACTCCTGACGGGGAACACTGAAGCTTTCTTT.

This chain links TRBV29-1 with TRBJ2-7, with D tentatively TRBD1 (6 bases). Germline V gene lookup returns CDR1 SQVTM and CDR2 ANQGSEA. This CDR3 has 11 amino acids. Trimming removed 4 bases from V and 4 bases from J, with 8 bases in between. The CDR3 loop reads CSVVRGYEQYF. The CDR3 nucleotides are TGCAGCGTTGTCAGGGGTTACGAGCAGTACTTC.